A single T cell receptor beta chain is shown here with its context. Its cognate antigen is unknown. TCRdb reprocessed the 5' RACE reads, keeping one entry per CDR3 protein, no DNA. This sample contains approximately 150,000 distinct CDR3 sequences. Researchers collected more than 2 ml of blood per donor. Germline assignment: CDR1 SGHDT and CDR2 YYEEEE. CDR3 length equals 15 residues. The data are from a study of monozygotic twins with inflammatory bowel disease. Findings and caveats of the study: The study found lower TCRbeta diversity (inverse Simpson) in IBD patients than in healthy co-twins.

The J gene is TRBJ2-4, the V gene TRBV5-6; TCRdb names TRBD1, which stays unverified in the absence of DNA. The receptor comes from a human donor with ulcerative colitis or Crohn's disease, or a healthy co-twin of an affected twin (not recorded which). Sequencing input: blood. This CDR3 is CASSPLTGDRNIQYF.